What follows are 8 T cell receptor beta chains derived from one specimen sequenced in a study of blood T cell repertoires in COVID-19. Measured with immunoSEQ multiplex PCR; TCRdb has only the in-frame clones, and not every one. The sample shows a few hundred thousand clones, approximately 90% of them seen only once. Sequencing was carried out using PBMCs or T cells enriched from blood (not recorded which). These receptors originate from a young man who had recovered from COVID-19.

The rearrangement joins TRBV3-1 (or the pseudogene TRBV3-2) to TRBJ2-1; D is perhaps TRBD1 (7 bases). The CDR3 is 15 amino acids. The V end lost 4 bases, the J end lost 6 bases, and 16 bases lay between the germline ends. Looked up from germline, CDR1 is LGHDT and CDR2 is YNNKEL (reference sequence). The CDR3, as DNA: TGTGCCAGCAGCCCCTCGAGACAGGGAGGCAATGAGCAGTTCTTC. Translation gives CASSPSRQGGNEQFF.

The chain combines TRBV4-3 with TRBJ2-4; 10 bases are a match to TRBD2. The CDR3 spans 20 residues. V lost 0 bases and J lost 1; bases outside the gene matches: 12. The germline V gene encodes CDR1 LGHNA and CDR2 YSLEER. CDR3 sequence (DNA): TGCGCCAGCAGCCAAGATGGCGGAGCGGGAGGGCCCTCCGCCAAAAACATTCAGTACTTC. Translating it yields CASSQDGGAGGPSAKNIQYF.

The chain employs TRBV29-1 and TRBJ1-2; the D is unclear. V shed 5 bases and J shed 5 bases, with 21 bases lying between them. The CDR3 extends over 15 amino acids. Germline V gene sequence: CDR1 SQVTM, CDR2 ANQGSEA. CDR3 DNA sequence: TGCAGCGTTAGGGAGGGAATAAGCCCAATGTATGGCTACACCTTC. It codes for CSVREGISPMYGYTF. Full variable domain (outside the CDR3, taken from reference TRBV29-1 and TRBJ1-2): SAVISQKPSRDICQRGTSLTIQCQVDSQVTMMFWYRQQPGQSLTLIATANQGSEATYESGFVIDKFPISRPNLTFSTLTVSNMSPEDSSIYLCSVREGISPMYGYTFGSGTRLTVV.

The V gene is TRBV9, the J gene TRBJ1-2; TRBD1 matches 9 bases. This CDR3 has 15 amino acids. Germline assignment: CDR1 SGDLS and CDR2 YYNGEE. Trimming took 4 bases from V and 3 from J; bases not matched to a gene: 7. The CDR3 spells CASSLGTGRDYGYTF. In nucleotides, the CDR3 is TGTGCCAGCAGCCTAGGGACAGGGAGGGACTATGGCTACACCTTC.

The chain is built from TRBV25-1 and TRBJ2-1, with TRBD1 as a possible D gene (6 bases). The CDR3 totals 14 residues. The V and J ends lost 4 bases and 5 bases respectively, with 12 bases between them. Germline CDR1 and CDR2: MGHDK and SYGVNS. CDR3 nucleotides: TGTGCCAGCAGTGGGACCCGGGACAACAATGAGCAGTTCTTC. It codes for CASSGTRDNNEQFF.

V gene TRBV5-1 combines with J gene TRBJ2-7; 10 nucleotides line up with TRBD1. V shed 4 bases, J shed 4 bases, and the junction held 5 bases outside the gene matches. The germline gives CDR1 SGHRS, CDR2 YFSETQ. This CDR3 comprises 14 residues. The CDR3 DNA reads as TGCGCCAGCAGCCCGGGACAGGGGTATTACGAGCAGTACTTC. The encoded protein is CASSPGQGYYEQYF.

The sample holds a few counts of this clone. This chain links TRBV6-4 with TRBJ2-3; 9 bases fit TRBD2. With 4 bases clipped from V and 1 base from J, the junction kept 0 bases outside the gene matches. CDR1 is MRHNA and CDR2 is SNTAGT in the germline V gene. This CDR3 is built from 14 residues. The CDR3 DNA is TGTGCCAGCAGTGTAGCGGGGGGCACAGATACGCAGTATTTT. This codes for CASSVAGGTDTQYF.

The CDR3 region is CASSLDRPPSYEQYF. Written as DNA, the CDR3 is TGTGCCAGCAGTTTGGACAGACCCCCTTCCTACGAGCAGTACTTC. This rearrangement joins TRBV6-5 to TRBJ2-7, with D tentatively TRBD1 (6 bases). V was shortened by 4 bases and J by 1 base, with 14 bases between the two germline ends. Per germline, CDR1 MNHEY and CDR2 SVGAGI. There are 15 residues in the CDR3.